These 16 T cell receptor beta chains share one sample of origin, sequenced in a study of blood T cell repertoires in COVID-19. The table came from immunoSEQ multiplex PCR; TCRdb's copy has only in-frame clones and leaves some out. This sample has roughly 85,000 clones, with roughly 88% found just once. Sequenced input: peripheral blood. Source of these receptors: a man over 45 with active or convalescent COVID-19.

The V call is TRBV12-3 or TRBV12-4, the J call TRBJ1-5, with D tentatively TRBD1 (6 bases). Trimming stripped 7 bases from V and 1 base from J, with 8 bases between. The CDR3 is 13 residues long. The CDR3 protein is CASNGQSNQPQHF. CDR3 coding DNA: TGTGCCAGCAATGGACAGAGCAATCAGCCCCAGCATTTT.

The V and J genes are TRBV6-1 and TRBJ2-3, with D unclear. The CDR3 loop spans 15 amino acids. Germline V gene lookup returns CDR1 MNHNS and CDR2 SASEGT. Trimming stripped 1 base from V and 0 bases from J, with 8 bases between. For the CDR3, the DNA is TGTGCCAGCAGTGAAGTAGTTAGCAGCACAGATACGCAGTATTTT. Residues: CASSEVVSSTDTQYF.

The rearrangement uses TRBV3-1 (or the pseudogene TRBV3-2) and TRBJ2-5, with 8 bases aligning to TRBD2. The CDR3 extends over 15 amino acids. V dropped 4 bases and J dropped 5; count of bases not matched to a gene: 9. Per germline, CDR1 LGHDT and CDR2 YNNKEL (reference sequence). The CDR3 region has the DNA TGTGCCAGCAGCCTAGCGGGGAGCCCTTTGGAGACCCAGTACTTC. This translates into CASSLAGSPLETQYF.

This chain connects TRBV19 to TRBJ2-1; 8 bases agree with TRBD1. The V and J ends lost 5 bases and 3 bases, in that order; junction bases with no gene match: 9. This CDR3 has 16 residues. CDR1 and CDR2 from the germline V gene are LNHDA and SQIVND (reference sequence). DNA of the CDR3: TGTGCCAGTAGTCTCTCCGGGACAGGCCTCTACAATGAGCAGTTCTTC. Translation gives CASSLSGTGLYNEQFF. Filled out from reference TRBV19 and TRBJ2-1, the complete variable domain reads DGGITQSPKYLFRKEGQNVTLSCEQNLNHDAMYWYRQDPGQGLRLIYYSQIVNDFQKGDIAEGYSVSREKKESFPLTVTSAQKNPTAFYLCASSLSGTGLYNEQFFGPGTRLTVL.

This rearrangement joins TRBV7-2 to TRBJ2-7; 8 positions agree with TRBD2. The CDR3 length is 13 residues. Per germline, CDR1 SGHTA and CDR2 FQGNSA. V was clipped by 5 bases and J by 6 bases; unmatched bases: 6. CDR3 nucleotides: TGTGCCAGCAGCGCGAGCGGGGGTCGCGAGCAGTACTTC. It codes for CASSASGGREQYF. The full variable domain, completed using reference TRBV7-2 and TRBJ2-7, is GAGVSQSPSNKVTEKGKDVELRCDPISGHTALYWYRQSLGQGLEFLIYFQGNSAPDKSGLPSDRFSAERTGGSVSTLTIQRTQQEDSAVYLCASSASGGREQYFGPGTRLTVT.

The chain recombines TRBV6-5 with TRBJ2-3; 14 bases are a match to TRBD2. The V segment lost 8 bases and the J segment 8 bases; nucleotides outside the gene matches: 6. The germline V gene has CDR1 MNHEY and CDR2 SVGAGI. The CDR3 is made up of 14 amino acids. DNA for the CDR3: TGTGCCAGCGGGACTAGCGGGAGAGGGATTACGCAGTATTTT. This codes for CASGTSGRGITQYF.

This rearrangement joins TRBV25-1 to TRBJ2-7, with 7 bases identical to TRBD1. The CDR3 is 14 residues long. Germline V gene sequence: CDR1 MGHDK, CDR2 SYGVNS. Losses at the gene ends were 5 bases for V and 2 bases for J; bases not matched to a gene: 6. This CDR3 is CASSLRGTAYEQYF. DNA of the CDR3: TGTGCCAGCAGTCTCAGGGGGACAGCCTACGAGCAGTACTTC.

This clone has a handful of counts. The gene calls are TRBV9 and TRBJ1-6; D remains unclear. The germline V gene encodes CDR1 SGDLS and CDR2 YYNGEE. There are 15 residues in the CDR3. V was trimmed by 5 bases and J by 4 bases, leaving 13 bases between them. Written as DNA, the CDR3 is TGTGCCAGCAGGCGGGGTGATGAATATAATTCACCCCTCCACTTT. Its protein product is CASRRGDEYNSPLHF.

The CDR3 sequence: CASSGQAGENTEAFF. CDR3 sequence (DNA): TGTGCCAGCTCAGGCCAAGCGGGGGAGAACACTGAAGCTTTCTTT. This rearrangement joins TRBV18 to TRBJ1-1, with D maybe TRBD1 (5 bases). This CDR3 comprises 15 residues. Per the germline V gene, CDR1 is KGHSH and CDR2 is LQKENI. With 5 bases removed from V and 1 base from J, the gap between germline ends came to 14 bases.

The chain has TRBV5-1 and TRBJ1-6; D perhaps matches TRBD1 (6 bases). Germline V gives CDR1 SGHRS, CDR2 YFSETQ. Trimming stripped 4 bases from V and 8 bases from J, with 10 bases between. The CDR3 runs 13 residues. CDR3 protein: CASSRAGDSPLHF. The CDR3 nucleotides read TGCGCCAGCAGCAGGGCAGGGGATTCACCCCTCCACTTT.

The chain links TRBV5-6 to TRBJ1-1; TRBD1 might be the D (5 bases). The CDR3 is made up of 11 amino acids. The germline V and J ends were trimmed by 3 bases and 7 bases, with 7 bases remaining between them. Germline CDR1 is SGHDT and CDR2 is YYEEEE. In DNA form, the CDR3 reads TGTGCCAGCAGCTCCCAGGGTGAAGCTTTCTTT. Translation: CASSSQGEAFF.

CDR3 region: CASSDGGIYARTDTQYF. Written as DNA, the CDR3 is TGCGCCAGCAGTGATGGGGGGATTTACGCTCGGACAGATACGCAGTATTTT. The chain couples TRBV10-1 to TRBJ2-3, with a tentative D call TRBD2 (6 bases). V gave up 3 bases and J gave up 3 bases, with 19 bases separating them. The CDR3 sequence is 17 residues long. Germline assignment: CDR1 WNHNN and CDR2 SYGVQD (reference sequence).

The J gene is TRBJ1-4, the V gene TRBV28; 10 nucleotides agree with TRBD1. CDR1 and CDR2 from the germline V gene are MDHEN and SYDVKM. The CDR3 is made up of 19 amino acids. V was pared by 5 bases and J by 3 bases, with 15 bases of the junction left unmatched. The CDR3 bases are TGTGCCAGCAGTCCTAGGGACAGGGGATTTTATAGGGCTAATGAAAAACTGTTTTTT. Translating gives CASSPRDRGFYRANEKLFF.

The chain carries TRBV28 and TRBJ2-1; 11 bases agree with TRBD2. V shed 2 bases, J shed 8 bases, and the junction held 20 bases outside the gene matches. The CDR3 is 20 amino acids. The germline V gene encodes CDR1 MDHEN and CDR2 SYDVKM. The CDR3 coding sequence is TGTGCCAGCAGTTTAACGTTACCCGCCCGGCTGACTAGCGGGATGGATGAGCAGTTCTTC. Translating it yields CASSLTLPARLTSGMDEQFF.

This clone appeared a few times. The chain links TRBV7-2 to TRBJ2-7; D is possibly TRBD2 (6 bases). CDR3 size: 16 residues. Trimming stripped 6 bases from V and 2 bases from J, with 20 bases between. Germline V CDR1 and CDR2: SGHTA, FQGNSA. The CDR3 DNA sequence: TGTGCCAGCAGACCTTATGACGCGGGGCGAACCTACGAGCAGTACTTC. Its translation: CASRPYDAGRTYEQYF. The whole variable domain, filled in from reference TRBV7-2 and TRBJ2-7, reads GAGVSQSPSNKVTEKGKDVELRCDPISGHTALYWYRQSLGQGLEFLIYFQGNSAPDKSGLPSDRFSAERTGGSVSTLTIQRTQQEDSAVYLCASRPYDAGRTYEQYFGPGTRLTVT.

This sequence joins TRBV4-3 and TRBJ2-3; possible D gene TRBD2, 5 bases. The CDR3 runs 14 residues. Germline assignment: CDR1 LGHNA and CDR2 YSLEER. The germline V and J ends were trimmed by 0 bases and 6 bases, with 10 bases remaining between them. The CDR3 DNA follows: TGCGCCAGCAGCCAAGATTTAGTAGCGGATACGCAGTATTTT. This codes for CASSQDLVADTQYF.